The source of this T cell receptor (beta chain) is a study of T cell changes during pregnancy in multiple sclerosis. The CDR3 runs to 14 residues. Germline V CDR1 and CDR2: SGHTA, FQGTGA. J gave up 6 bases and V 5 bases, and 9 bases lay outside the gene matches. The method was immunoSEQ multiplex PCR; TCRdb's version includes in-frame clones alone and lacks a portion of them. The sample records about 30,000 clones, 70% to 90% being singletons. J is TRBJ1-1 and V is TRBV7-3, with 7 bases that match TRBD1. This clonotype was sampled from a female donor with multiple sclerosis, enrolled in a pregnancy study. The sequencing used CD8+ T cells from peripheral blood mononuclear cells, collected in the second trimester of pregnancy. This CDR3 is CASSAFDGQAEAFF. CDR3 bases: TGTGCCAGCAGCGCATTTGACGGACAGGCTGAAGCTTTCTTT.